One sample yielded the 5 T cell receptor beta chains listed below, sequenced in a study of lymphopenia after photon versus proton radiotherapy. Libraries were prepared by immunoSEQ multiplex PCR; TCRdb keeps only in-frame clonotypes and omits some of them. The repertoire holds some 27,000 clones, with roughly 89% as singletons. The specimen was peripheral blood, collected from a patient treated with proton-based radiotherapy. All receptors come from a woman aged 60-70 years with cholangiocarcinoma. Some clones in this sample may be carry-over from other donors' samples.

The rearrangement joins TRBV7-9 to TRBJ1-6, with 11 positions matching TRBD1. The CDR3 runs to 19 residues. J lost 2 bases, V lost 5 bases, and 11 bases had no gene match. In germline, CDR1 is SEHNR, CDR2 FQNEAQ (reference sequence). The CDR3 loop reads CASSPEGQGGGTYNSPLHF. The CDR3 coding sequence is TGTGCCAGCAGCCCAGAGGGACAGGGGGGCGGCACCTATAATTCACCCCTCCACTTT.

The CDR3 reads CASSMGVTGELFF. The CDR3 DNA follows: TGTGCCAGTAGTATGGGGGTAACCGGGGAGCTGTTTTTT. J is TRBJ2-2 and V is TRBV19; the D gene could be TRBD1 or TRBD2 (5 bases each). The V end lost 3 bases, the J end lost 5 bases, and 7 bases lay between the germline ends. The CDR3 runs 13 residues. The V gene's germline CDR1 is LNHDA and CDR2 SQIVND (reference sequence).

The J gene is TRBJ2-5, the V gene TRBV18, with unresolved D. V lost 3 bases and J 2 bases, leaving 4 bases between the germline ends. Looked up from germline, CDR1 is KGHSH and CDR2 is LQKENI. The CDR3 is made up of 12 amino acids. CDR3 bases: TGTGCCAGCTCACCCCTACAAGAGACCCAGTACTTC. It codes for CASSPLQETQYF.

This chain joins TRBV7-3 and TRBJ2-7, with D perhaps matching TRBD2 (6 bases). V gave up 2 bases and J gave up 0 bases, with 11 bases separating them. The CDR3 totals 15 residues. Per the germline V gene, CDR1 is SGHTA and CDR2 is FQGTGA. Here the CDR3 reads CASSLAGSVSYEQYF. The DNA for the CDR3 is TGTGCCAGCAGCTTAGCCGGGAGCGTCTCCTACGAGCAGTACTTC.

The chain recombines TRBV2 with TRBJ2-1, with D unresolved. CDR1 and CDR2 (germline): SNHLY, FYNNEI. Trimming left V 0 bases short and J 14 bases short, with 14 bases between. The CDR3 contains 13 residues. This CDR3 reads CASSEAGPPGEFF. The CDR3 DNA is TGTGCCAGCAGTGAAGCCGGGCCCCCTGGGGAGTTCTTC.